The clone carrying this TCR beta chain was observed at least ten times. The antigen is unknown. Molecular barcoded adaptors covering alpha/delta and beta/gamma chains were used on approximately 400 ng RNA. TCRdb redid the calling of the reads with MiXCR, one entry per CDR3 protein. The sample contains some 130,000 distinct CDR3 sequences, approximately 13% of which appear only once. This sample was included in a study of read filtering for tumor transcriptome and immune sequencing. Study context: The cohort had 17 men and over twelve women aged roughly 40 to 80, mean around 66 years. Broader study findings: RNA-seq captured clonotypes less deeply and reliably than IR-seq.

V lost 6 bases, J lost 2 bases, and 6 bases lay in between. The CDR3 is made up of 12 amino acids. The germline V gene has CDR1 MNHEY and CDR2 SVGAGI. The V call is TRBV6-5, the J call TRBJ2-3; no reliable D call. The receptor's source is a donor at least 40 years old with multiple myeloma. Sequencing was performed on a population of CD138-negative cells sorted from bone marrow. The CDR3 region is CASRSYTDTQYF. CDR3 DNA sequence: TGTGCCAGCAGGTCCTACACAGATACGCAGTATTTT.